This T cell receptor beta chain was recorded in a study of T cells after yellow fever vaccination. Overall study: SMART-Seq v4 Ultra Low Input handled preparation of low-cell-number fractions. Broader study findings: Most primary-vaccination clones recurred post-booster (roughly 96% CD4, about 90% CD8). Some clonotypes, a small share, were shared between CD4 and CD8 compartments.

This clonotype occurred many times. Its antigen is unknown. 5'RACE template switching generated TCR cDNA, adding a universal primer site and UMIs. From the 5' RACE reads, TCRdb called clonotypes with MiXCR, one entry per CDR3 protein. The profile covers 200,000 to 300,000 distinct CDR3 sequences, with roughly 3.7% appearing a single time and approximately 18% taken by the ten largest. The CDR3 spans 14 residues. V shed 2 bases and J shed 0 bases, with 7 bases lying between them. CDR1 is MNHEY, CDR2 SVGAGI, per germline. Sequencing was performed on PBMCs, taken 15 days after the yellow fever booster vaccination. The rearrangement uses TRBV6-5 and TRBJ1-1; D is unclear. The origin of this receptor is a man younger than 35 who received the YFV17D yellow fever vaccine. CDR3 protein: CASSYKQMNTEAFF. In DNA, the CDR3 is TGTGCCAGCAGTTACAAACAGATGAACACTGAAGCTTTCTTT.